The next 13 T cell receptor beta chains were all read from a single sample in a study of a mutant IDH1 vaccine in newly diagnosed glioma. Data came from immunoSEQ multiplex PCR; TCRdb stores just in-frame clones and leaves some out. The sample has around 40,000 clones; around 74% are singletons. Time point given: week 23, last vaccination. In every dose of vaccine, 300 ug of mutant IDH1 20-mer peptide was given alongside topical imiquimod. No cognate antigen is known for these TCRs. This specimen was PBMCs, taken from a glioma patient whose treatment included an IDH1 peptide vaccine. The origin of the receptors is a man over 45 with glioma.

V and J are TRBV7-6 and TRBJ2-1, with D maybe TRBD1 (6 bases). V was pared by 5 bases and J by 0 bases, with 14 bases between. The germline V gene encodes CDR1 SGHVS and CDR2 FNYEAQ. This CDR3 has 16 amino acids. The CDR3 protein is CASSIRDISSYNEQFF. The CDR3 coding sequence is TGTGCCAGCAGCATTCGGGACATTAGCTCCTACAATGAGCAGTTCTTC.

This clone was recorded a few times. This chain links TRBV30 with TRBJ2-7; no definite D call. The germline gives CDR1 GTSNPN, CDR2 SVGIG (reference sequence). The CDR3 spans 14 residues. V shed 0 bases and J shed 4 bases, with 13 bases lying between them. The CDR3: CAWSVPPNRYEQYF. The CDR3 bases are TGTGCCTGGAGTGTCCCCCCCAATCGGTACGAGCAGTACTTC. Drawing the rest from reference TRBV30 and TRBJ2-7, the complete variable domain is SQTIHQWPATLVQPVGSPLSLECTVEGTSNPNLYWYRQAAGRGLQLLFYSVGIGQISSEVPQNLSASRPQDRQFILSSKKLLLSDSGFYLCAWSVPPNRYEQYFGPGTRLTVT.

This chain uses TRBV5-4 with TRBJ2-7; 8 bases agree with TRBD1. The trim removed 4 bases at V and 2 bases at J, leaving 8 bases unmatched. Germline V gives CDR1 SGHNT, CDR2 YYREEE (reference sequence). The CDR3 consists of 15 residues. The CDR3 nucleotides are TGTGCCAGCAGCCAAGACCAGGGGGCTCCCTACGAGCAGTACTTC. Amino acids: CASSQDQGAPYEQYF.

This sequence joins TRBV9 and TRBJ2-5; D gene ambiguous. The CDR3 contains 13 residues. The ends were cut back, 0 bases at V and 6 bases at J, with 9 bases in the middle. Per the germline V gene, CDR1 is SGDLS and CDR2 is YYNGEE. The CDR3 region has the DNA TGTGCCAGCAGCGTAGACCCCAACAAGACCCAGTACTTC. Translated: CASSVDPNKTQYF.

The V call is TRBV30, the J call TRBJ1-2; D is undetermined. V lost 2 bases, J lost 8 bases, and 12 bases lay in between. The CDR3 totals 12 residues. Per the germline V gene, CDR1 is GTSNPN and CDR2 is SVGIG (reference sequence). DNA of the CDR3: TGTGCCTGGAGTCGGAGGCTGAGGGGCTACACCTTC. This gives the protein CAWSRRLRGYTF.

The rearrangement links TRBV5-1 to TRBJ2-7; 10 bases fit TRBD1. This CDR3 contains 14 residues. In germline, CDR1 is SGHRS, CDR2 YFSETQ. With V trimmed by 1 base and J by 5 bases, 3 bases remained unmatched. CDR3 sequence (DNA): TGCGCCAGCAGCTTGTCGACAGGGGGCGACGAGCAGTACTTC. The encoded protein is CASSLSTGGDEQYF.

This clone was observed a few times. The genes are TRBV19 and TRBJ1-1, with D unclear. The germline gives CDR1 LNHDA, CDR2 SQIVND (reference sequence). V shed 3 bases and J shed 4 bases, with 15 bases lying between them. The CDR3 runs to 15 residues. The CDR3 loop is CASSMGRASGTEAFF. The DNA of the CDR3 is TGTGCCAGTAGTATGGGTAGGGCTTCGGGCACTGAAGCTTTCTTT.

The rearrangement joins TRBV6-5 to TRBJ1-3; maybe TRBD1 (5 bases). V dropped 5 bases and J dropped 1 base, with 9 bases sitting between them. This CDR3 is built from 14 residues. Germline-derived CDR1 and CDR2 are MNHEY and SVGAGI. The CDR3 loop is CASSRTNSGNTIYF. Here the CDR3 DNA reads TGTGCCAGCAGTCGGACAAATTCTGGAAACACCATATATTTT.

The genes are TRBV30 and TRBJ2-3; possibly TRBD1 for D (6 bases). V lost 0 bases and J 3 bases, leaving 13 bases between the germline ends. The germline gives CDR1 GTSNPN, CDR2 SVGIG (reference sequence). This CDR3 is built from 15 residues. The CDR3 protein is CAWSVRGSGTDTQYF. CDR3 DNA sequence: TGTGCCTGGAGTGTAAGGGGGTCAGGGACAGATACGCAGTATTTT.

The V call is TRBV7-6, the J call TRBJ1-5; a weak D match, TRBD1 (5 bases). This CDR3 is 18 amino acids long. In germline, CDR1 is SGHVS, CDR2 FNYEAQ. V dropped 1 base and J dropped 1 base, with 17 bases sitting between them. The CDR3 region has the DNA TGTGCCAGCAGCTTAGAGGGGCGGATAGGATCGAGCAATCAGCCCCAGCATTTT. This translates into CASSLEGRIGSSNQPQHF. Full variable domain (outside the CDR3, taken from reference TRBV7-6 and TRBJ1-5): GAGVSQSPRYKVTKRGQDVALRCDPISGHVSLYWYRQALGQGPEFLTYFNYEAQQDKSGLPNDRFSAERPEGSISTLTIQRTEQRDSAMYRCASSLEGRIGSSNQPQHFGDGTRLSIL.

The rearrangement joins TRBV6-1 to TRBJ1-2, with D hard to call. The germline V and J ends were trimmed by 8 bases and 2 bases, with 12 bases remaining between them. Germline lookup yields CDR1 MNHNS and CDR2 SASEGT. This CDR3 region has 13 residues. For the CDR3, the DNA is TGTGCCAGCGCGATTACAGAAAACTATGGCTACACCTTC. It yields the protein CASAITENYGYTF.

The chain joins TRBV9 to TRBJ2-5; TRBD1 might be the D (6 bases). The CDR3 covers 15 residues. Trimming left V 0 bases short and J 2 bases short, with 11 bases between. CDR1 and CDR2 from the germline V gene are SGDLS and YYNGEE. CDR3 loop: CASSVGSGQQETQYF. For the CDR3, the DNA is TGTGCCAGCAGCGTAGGAAGCGGACAGCAAGAGACCCAGTACTTC.

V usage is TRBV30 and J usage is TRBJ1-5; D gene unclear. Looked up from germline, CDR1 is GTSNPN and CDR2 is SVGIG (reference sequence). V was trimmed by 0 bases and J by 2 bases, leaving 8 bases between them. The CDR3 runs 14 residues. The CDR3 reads CAWSVQVGNQPQHF. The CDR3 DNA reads TGTGCCTGGAGTGTACAAGTTGGCAATCAGCCCCAGCATTTT.